The clone carrying this TCR beta chain was counted many times. Antigen: not known. This record belongs to a study of post-analysis software for immune sequencing data. Study-wide context: Multiple sclerosis in the patients followed relapsing-remitting, secondary progressive and progressive-relapsing courses.

Findings and limits, study-wide: Controls showed lower frequencies than patients for roughly 5 TRBV segments, and TRBV5-6, TRBV5-1 and TRBV20-1 were among these. Under the F measure, samples that were prepared in one batch clustered strongly together.

Built from TCR beta cDNA, the libraries had unique molecular identifiers in them. T cells numbering about 0.85 to 10 million yielded cDNA molecules that totaled about 500,000. TCRdb recomputed calls from the PCR reads with MiXCR, one row per CDR3 protein. There are around 260,000 distinct CDR3 sequences in the sample; about 38% occur only once, and 4.5% to 5.5% lies in the top ten. The ends were cut back, 2 bases at V and 8 bases at J, with 10 bases in the middle. CDR1 is MDHEN and CDR2 is SYDVKM in the germline V gene. The CDR3 is made up of 13 amino acids. The TCR was taken from a girl aged 10-17 years with multiple sclerosis. The sequencing input was blood. The rearrangement links TRBV28 to TRBJ1-5; D is unresolved. The CDR3 sequence is CASSLGSGKPQHF. In nucleotides, the CDR3 is TGTGCCAGCAGTTTAGGAAGTGGGAAGCCCCAGCATTTT.